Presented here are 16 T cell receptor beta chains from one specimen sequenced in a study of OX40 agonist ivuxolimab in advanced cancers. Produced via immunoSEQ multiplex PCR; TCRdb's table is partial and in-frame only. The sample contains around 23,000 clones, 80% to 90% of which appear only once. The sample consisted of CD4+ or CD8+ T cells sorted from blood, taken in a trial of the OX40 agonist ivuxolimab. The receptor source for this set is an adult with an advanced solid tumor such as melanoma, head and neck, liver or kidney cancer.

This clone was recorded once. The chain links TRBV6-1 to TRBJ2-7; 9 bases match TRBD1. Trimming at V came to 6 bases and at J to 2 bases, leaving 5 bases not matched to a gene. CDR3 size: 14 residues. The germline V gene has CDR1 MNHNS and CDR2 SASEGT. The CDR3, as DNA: TGTGCCAGCAGCCACCGGGACAGGGCCTACGAGCAGTACTTC. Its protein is CASSHRDRAYEQYF.

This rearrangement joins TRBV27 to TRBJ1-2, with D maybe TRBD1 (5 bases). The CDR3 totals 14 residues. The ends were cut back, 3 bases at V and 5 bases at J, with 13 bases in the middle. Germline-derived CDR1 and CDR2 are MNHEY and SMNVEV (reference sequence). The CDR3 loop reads CASSFSGAGYGYTF. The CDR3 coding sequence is TGTGCCAGCAGTTTTTCTGGGGCAGGGTATGGCTACACCTTC.

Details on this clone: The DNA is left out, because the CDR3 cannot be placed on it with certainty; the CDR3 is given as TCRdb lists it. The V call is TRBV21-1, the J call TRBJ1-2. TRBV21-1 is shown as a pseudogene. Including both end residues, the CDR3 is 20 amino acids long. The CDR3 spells CASRFRAADYGYTFGSGYTF.

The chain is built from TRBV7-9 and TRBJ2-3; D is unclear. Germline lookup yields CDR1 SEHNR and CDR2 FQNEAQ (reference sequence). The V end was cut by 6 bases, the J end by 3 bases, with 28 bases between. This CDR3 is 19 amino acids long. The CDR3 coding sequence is TGTGCCAGCAGACCAAATCCGGCTGCAATCCCAAGTGCGACAGATACGCAGTATTTT. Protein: CASRPNPAAIPSATDTQYF.

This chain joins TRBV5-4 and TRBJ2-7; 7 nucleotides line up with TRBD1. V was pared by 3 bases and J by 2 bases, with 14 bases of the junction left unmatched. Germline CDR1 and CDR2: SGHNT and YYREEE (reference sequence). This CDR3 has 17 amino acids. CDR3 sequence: CASSSAHTGDFTYEQYF. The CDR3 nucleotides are TGTGCCAGCAGCTCGGCCCATACAGGGGATTTTACCTACGAGCAGTACTTC.

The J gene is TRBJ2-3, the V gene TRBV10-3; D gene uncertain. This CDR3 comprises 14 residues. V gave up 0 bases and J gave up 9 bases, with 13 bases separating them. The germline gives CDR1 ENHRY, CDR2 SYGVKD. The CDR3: CAISESISSGTQYF. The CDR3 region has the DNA TGTGCCATCAGTGAGTCGATCTCTTCTGGGACGCAGTATTTT.

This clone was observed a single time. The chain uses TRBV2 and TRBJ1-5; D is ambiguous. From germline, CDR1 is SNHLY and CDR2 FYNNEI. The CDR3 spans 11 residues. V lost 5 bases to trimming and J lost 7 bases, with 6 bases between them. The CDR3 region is CASSMGQPQHF. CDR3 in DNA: TGTGCCAGCAGTATGGGACAGCCCCAGCATTTT.

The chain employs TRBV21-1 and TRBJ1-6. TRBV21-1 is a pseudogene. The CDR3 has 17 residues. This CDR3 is CASSKEEGKDDNSPLHF. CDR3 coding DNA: TGTGCCAGCAGCAAAGAAGAGGGGAAAGACGATAATTCACCCCTCCACTTT.

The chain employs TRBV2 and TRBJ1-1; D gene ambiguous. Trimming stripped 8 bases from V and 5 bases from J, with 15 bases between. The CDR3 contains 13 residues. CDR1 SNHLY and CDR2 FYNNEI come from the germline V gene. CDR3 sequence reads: CASPGLRLTEAFF. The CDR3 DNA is TGTGCCAGCCCCGGGCTGCGACTTACTGAAGCTTTCTTT.

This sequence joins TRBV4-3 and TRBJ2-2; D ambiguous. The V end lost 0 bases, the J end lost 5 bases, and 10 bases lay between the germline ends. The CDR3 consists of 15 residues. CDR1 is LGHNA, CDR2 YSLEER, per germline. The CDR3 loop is CASSQDQVGTGELFF. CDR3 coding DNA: TGCGCCAGCAGCCAAGACCAAGTGGGGACCGGGGAGCTGTTTTTT.

This CDR3 reads CASSPGTSPSYNEQFF. CDR3 bases: TGTGCCAGCAGCCCTGGGACTTCGCCCTCCTACAATGAGCAGTTCTTC. The chain joins TRBV7-9 to TRBJ2-1; D is perhaps TRBD2 (6 bases). The CDR3 loop spans 16 amino acids. Trimming shortened V by 5 bases and J by 0 bases, and 14 bases separated the two germline ends. The germline gives CDR1 SEHNR, CDR2 FQNEAQ (reference sequence).

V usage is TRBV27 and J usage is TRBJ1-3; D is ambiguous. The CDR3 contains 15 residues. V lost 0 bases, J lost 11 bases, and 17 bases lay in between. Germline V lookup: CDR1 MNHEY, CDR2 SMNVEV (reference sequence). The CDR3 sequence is CASSLSSGPGAPIYF. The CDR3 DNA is TGTGCCAGCAGTTTATCGTCCGGACCCGGAGCCCCCATATATTTT.

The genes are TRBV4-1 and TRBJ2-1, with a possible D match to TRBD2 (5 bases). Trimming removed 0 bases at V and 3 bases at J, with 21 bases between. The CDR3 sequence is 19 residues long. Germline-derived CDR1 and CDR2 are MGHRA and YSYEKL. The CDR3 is CASSQDPPEASRLYNEQFF. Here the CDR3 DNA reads TGCGCCAGCAGCCAAGATCCCCCTGAGGCTAGCAGACTCTACAATGAGCAGTTCTTC.

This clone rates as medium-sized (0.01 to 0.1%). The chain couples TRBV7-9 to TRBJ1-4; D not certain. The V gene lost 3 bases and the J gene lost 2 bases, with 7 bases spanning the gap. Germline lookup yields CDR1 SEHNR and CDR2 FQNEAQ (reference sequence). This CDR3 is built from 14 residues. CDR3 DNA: TGTGCCAGCAGCTTTGGGAGTACTAATGAAAAACTGTTTTTT. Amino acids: CASSFGSTNEKLFF.

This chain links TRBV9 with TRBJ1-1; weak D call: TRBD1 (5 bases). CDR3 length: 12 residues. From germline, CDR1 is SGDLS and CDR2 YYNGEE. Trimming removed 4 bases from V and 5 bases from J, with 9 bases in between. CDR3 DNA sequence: TGTGCCAGCAGCACCCGGGGGACTGAAGCTTTCTTT. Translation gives CASSTRGTEAFF.

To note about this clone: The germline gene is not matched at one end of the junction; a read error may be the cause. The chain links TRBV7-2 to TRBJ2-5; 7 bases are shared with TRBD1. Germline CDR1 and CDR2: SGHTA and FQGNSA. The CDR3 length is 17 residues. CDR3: CASSLYRGQDTQGTQYF. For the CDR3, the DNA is TGTGCCAGCAGCTTATACCGTGGACAGGACACCCAAGGGACCCAGTACTTC.